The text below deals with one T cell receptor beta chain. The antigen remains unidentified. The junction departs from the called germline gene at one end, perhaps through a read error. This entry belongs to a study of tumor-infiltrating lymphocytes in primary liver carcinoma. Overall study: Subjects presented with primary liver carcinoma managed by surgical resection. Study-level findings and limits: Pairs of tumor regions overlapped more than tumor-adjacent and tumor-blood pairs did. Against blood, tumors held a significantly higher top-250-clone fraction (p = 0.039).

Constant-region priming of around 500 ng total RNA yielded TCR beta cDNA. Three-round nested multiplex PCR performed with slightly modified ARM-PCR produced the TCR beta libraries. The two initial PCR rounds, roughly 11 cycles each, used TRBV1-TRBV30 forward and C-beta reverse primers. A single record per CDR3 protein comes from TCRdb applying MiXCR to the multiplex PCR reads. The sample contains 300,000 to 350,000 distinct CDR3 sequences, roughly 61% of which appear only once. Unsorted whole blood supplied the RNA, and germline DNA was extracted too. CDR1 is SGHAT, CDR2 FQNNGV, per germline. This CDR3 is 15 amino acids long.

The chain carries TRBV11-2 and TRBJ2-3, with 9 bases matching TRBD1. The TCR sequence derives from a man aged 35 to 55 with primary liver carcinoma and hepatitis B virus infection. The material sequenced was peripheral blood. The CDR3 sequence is CASSLQGARVDTQYF. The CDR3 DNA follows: TGTGCCAGTAGCTTACAGGGGGCCAGAGTAGATACGCAGTATTTT. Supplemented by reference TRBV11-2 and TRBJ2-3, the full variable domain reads EAGVAQSPRYKIIEKRQSVAFWCNPISGHATLYWYQQILGQGPKLLIQFQNNGVVDDSQLPKDRFSAERLKGVDSTLKIQPAKLEDSAVYLCASSLQGARVDTQYFGPGTRLTVL.